Below are 23 T cell receptor beta chains sequenced from a single sample in a study of PD-1 blockade in classical Hodgkin lymphoma. Produced via immunoSEQ multiplex PCR; TCRdb's table is partial and in-frame only. The profile shows around 31,000 clones, roughly 87% of them singletons. In every patient, relapse followed autologous stem cell transplantation, while exposure to brentuximab vedotin differed. The CD4+ T cells used were purified from thawed PBMCs through magnetic negative selection. Material: CD4+ T cells from blood, obtained at baseline. These receptor sequences come from a human donor with classical Hodgkin lymphoma.

The CDR3 bases are TGTGCCAGCAGCTTAGGCACTACGCGTGCCCAGTACTTC. Its protein product is CASSLGTTRAQYF. The V gene is TRBV7-2, the J gene TRBJ2-5; D is undetermined. The germline gives CDR1 SGHTA, CDR2 FQGNSA. CDR3 length equals 13 residues. V was cut by 1 base and J by 9 bases, with 12 bases left in between.

This clone was found once. The chain couples TRBV11-3 to TRBJ2-5; the D call may be TRBD1 or TRBD2 (5 bases each). CDR1 and CDR2 (germline): SGHNT, YENEEA. This CDR3 region has 15 residues. The germline V and J ends were trimmed by 5 bases and 0 bases, with 13 bases remaining between them. The CDR3 DNA follows: TGTGCCAGCAGCCCCGGGACCGTGAACCAAGAGACCCAGTACTTC. This codes for CASSPGTVNQETQYF.

V gene TRBV4-3 combines with J gene TRBJ2-7, with D possibly being TRBD1 (5 bases). The germline V gene encodes CDR1 LGHNA and CDR2 YSLEER. Trimming shortened V by 0 bases and J by 2 bases, and 8 bases separated the two germline ends. This CDR3 comprises 14 residues. The CDR3 sequence is CASSQDRATYEQYF. For the CDR3, the DNA is TGCGCCAGCAGCCAAGACAGGGCGACCTACGAGCAGTACTTC.

The V and J genes are TRBV19 and TRBJ1-3, with D perhaps TRBD1 (5 bases). The V end lost 5 bases, the J end lost 0 bases, and 14 bases lay between the germline ends. Germline V gene sequence: CDR1 LNHDA, CDR2 SQIVND (reference sequence). The CDR3 is 16 amino acids. CDR3 protein: CASSFDSLVSGNTIYF. The CDR3 nucleotides are TGTGCCAGTAGTTTCGACAGTCTAGTCTCTGGAAACACCATATATTTT.

The CDR3 DNA reads TGTGCCAGTACGCGGGGGGATAGCAATCAGCCCCAGCATTTT. Translation gives CASTRGDSNQPQHF. The V gene is TRBV19, the J gene TRBJ1-5; perhaps TRBD1 as D (5 bases). From germline, CDR1 is LNHDA and CDR2 SQIVND (reference sequence). The CDR3 totals 14 residues. V was cut by 7 bases and J by 0 bases, with 10 bases left in between.

This clone was seen a single time. The chain employs TRBV5-6 and TRBJ1-3, with D uncertain. The V and J ends lost 4 bases and 4 bases respectively, with 18 bases between them. Per germline, CDR1 SGHDT and CDR2 YYEEEE. The CDR3 extends over 16 amino acids. This chain's CDR3 is CASSLDGRATGNTIYF. In DNA form, the CDR3 reads TGTGCCAGCAGCCTCGACGGCCGTGCGACCGGAAACACCATATATTTT. Looking up the rest from reference TRBV5-6 and TRBJ1-3 gives the full variable domain: DAGVTQSPTHLIKTRGQQVTLRCSPKSGHDTVSWYQQALGQGPQFIFQYYEEEERQRGNFPDRFSGHQFPNYSSELNVNALLLGDSALYLCASSLDGRATGNTIYFGEGSWLTVV.

The chain carries TRBV14 and TRBJ2-5; 11 bases agree with TRBD2. Losses at the gene ends were 2 bases for V and 4 bases for J; bases not matched to a gene: 6. The CDR3 runs to 16 residues. Germline assignment: CDR1 SGHDN and CDR2 FVKESK. This CDR3 is CASSQSLAGGSETQYF. The CDR3 region has the DNA TGTGCCAGCAGCCAATCCCTAGCGGGAGGTTCAGAGACCCAGTACTTC.

The J gene is TRBJ1-1, the V gene TRBV7-2, with a possible D match to TRBD1 (5 bases). CDR3 size: 14 residues. Germline assignment: CDR1 SGHTA and CDR2 FQGNSA. Trimming stripped 2 bases from V and 1 base from J, with 8 bases between. The chain's CDR3 is CASSLHRTNTEAFF. The CDR3 DNA is TGTGCCAGCAGCTTACACAGGACGAACACTGAAGCTTTCTTT.

This chain links TRBV7-9 with TRBJ1-5; D gene unclear. CDR3 length: 12 residues. V lost 1 base and J 6 bases, leaving 4 bases between the germline ends. Germline V gene sequence: CDR1 SEHNR, CDR2 FQNEAQ (reference sequence). CDR3 sequence reads: CASSLVGQPQHF. As DNA, the CDR3 is TGTGCCAGCAGCTTAGTGGGTCAGCCCCAGCATTTT.

The chain carries TRBV19 and TRBJ1-4; perhaps TRBD1 as D (5 bases). Looked up from germline, CDR1 is LNHDA and CDR2 is SQIVND (reference sequence). The CDR3 runs 13 residues. V was shortened by 8 bases and J by 8 bases, with 15 bases between the two germline ends. In DNA, the CDR3 is TGTGCCAGTGAGGGGTCTGCTTTAGAAAAACTGTTTTTT. Its translation is CASEGSALEKLFF. The full variable domain, its missing parts supplied by reference TRBV19 and TRBJ1-4, is DGGITQSPKYLFRKEGQNVTLSCEQNLNHDAMYWYRQDPGQGLRLIYYSQIVNDFQKGDIAEGYSVSREKKESFPLTVTSAQKNPTAFYLCASEGSALEKLFFGSGTQLSVL.

The rearrangement links TRBV4-3 to TRBJ2-5; D gene unclear. Germline values: CDR1 LGHNA, CDR2 YSLEER. V dropped 4 bases and J dropped 4 bases, with 10 bases sitting between them. This CDR3 region has 13 residues. DNA for the CDR3: TGCGCCAGCAGCCCCCGGGCAGGAGAGACCCAGTACTTC. Translating gives CASSPRAGETQYF.

This chain connects TRBV6-1 to TRBJ1-1; no firm D call. Germline V gene sequence: CDR1 MNHNS, CDR2 SASEGT. The CDR3 length is 13 residues. V was shortened by 0 bases and J by 0 bases, with 2 bases between the two germline ends. In DNA, the CDR3 is TGTGCCAGCAGTGAAGCCATGAACACTGAAGCTTTCTTT. It specifies CASSEAMNTEAFF.

The rearrangement joins TRBV5-6 to TRBJ2-1, with 10 bases aligning to TRBD2. V dropped 2 bases and J dropped 9; count of bases not matched to a gene: 17. The CDR3 has 18 amino acids. In germline, CDR1 is SGHDT, CDR2 YYEEEE. For the CDR3, the DNA is TGTGCCAGCAGCTTAGGGACCACCGGGCTAGCGGGAGTAGGTGAGCAGTTCTTC. This codes for CASSLGTTGLAGVGEQFF.

V and J are TRBV28 and TRBJ1-5; no definite D call. This CDR3 is built from 17 residues. Per germline, CDR1 MDHEN and CDR2 SYDVKM. Trimming cost V 7 bases and J 5 bases, with 24 bases left between them. The DNA of the CDR3 is TGTGCCAGCACCGAAACTTACAAGTTAGTCAATGATCAGCCCCAGCATTTT. Translation gives CASTETYKLVNDQPQHF.

The chain couples TRBV6-1 to TRBJ2-7; 8 nucleotides align to TRBD1. V lost 10 bases to trimming and J lost 3 bases; unmatched junction nucleotides: 2. The V gene's germline CDR1 is MNHNS and CDR2 SASEGT. CDR3 size: 11 residues. In nucleotides, the CDR3 is TGTGCCACACAGGGGGGCTACGAGCAGTACTTC. Translation gives CATQGGYEQYF.

The J gene is TRBJ1-5, the V gene TRBV10-3, with 7 bases lining up with TRBD1. The J segment lost 2 bases and the V segment lost 8 bases, leaving 0 bases of the junction unmatched. This CDR3 has 12 amino acids. Germline V gives CDR1 ENHRY, CDR2 SYGVKD. CDR3 in amino acids: CAIGQGNQPQHF. CDR3 nucleotides: TGTGCCATCGGACAGGGCAATCAGCCCCAGCATTTT.

The rearrangement joins TRBV10-1 to TRBJ1-1; D unresolved. This CDR3 is built from 15 residues. The germline gives CDR1 WNHNN, CDR2 SYGVQD (reference sequence). V was clipped by 3 bases and J by 4 bases, with 15 bases between them. The CDR3 DNA reads TGCGCCAGCAGTGATCGTAAGGCCCGGGGCACTGAAGCTTTCTTT. It codes for CASSDRKARGTEAFF.

The chain uses TRBV5-4 and TRBJ2-5; TRBD2 matches 12 bases. Trimming cost V 3 bases and J 5 bases; bases outside gene matches: 11. This CDR3 is built from 17 residues. Germline V gives CDR1 SGHNT, CDR2 YYREEE (reference sequence). Here the CDR3 DNA reads TGTGCCAGCAGCTCAGGCAAACTAGCGGGAGGTATGGAGACCCAGTACTTC. Translating it yields CASSSGKLAGGMETQYF.

The chain combines TRBV6-5 with TRBJ1-3; the D is unclear. CDR1 and CDR2 (germline): MNHEY, SVGAGI. Trimming took 6 bases from V and 0 from J, leaving 12 bases between them. The CDR3 extends over 15 amino acids. This CDR3 reads CASSRDRYSGNTIYF. DNA for the CDR3: TGTGCCAGCAGCCGAGACCGGTACTCTGGAAACACCATATATTTT.

The V and J genes are TRBV5-1 and TRBJ1-2; D not resolved. Between the trimmed V and J ends, which lost 0 bases and 0 bases, there was a span of 6 bases. The CDR3 is 14 residues long. Germline CDR1 and CDR2: SGHRS and YFSETQ. DNA of the CDR3: TGCGCCAGCAGCTTGGATTTGGCTAACTATGGCTACACCTTC. Protein: CASSLDLANYGYTF.

The rearrangement links TRBV2 to TRBJ2-3, with TRBD1 as a possible D gene (5 bases). The CDR3 spans 15 residues. The germline V and J ends were trimmed by 1 base and 9 bases, with 17 bases remaining between them. CDR1 and CDR2 from the germline V gene are SNHLY and FYNNEI. The CDR3 region is CASSEVWGSLSTQYF. In nucleotides, the CDR3 is TGTGCCAGCAGTGAAGTTTGGGGCTCTCTTTCGACGCAGTATTTT.

This rearrangement joins TRBV14 to TRBJ1-2; D not certain. V gave up 0 bases and J gave up 4 bases, with 12 bases separating them. Germline V CDR1 and CDR2: SGHDN, FVKESK. This CDR3 contains 15 residues. The CDR3 bases are TGTGCCAGCAGCCAAGATTTGGTGGCAGTCTATGGCTACACCTTC. Its protein product is CASSQDLVAVYGYTF.

This chain connects TRBV5-1 to TRBJ2-7, with D possibly TRBD1 on 8 matching bases. The length of the CDR3 is 16 residues. V gave up 4 bases and J gave up 0 bases, with 17 bases separating them. Germline loops: CDR1 SGHRS, CDR2 YFSETQ. The CDR3 DNA follows: TGCGCCAGCAGCACTCAGGGGGCGGGAGTCTCCTACGAGCAGTACTTC. Protein product: CASSTQGAGVSYEQYF.